This T cell receptor (beta chain) was identified during a study of T cell repertoires in cytomegalovirus infection. In the study overall: Recently identified HLA-C-restricted CMV epitopes and well-studied HLA-B-restricted CMV epitopes were used by the study.

TCRdb redid the calling of the reads with MiXCR, one entry per CDR3 protein. The table records about 350,000 distinct CDR3 sequences, roughly 34% of them present only once. This clonotype has a handful of counts. Its target is unknown. V trimming: 5 bases; J trimming: 4 bases; junction bases outside the gene matches: 10. CDR3 length: 15 amino acids. This TCR came from a human donor in good health (CMV status not recorded). Some clones in this sample may be carry-over from other donors' samples. V is TRBV12-3 or TRBV12-4 and J is TRBJ2-5; TRBD1 matches 7 bases. The sample consisted of cultured PBMCs, taken from culture after CMV antigen stimulation. CDR3 region: CASSQRQGVGETQYF. The DNA of the CDR3 is TGTGCCAGCAGTCAACGACAGGGTGTAGGAGAGACCCAGTACTTC.